The T cell receptor beta chain described here comes from a study of blood T cell repertoires in COVID-19. About the research overall: Samples representing acute and convalescent COVID-19 were sourced from the United States, Italy and Spain. T cells, B-cell-depleted T cells, or PBMCs supplied cDNA or gDNA.

Patients in Seattle were enrolled during active infection, then followed longitudinally. Per the germline V gene, CDR1 is DFQATT and CDR2 is SNEGSKA (reference sequence). The CDR3 is made up of 11 amino acids. V was clipped by 5 bases and J by 7 bases, with 11 bases between them. Authors' processing steps: Estimation of nucleated cell counts relied on the amplification of reference gene primers. TCRdb's table, derived via immunoSEQ multiplex PCR, lists solely in-frame clones and lacks some. V and J calls and clone size are those listed in that table; D and trimming were worked out from the DNA. The sample yields 200,000 or so clones, around four fifths seen once.

V gene TRBV20-1 combines with J gene TRBJ1-2; D gene uncertain. This receptor was identified in a woman of 80 years or more with COVID-19, enrolled during active disease. The sample taken for sequencing was peripheral blood. The CDR3, as DNA: TGCAGTGCTGCGTGGGTAGCTGGCTACACCTTC. Residues: CSAAWVAGYTF.